This T cell receptor beta chain was observed in a study of Graves' ophthalmopathy and Graves' hyperthyroidism. Amplifying from RNA transcripts, the study obtained TCR beta CDR3 regions. HTBI primers were used in a first-round RT-PCR, which preceded a second-round multiplex PCR. From the multiplex PCR reads, TCRdb called clonotypes with MiXCR, one entry per CDR3 protein. The sample lists about 1.1 million distinct CDR3 sequences, about two fifths occurring once. Findings and caveats of the study: Using a 13-signature model, the authors split ophthalmopathy from stable hyperthyroidism, with approximately 88% sensitivity and 81.08% specificity.

This clonotype showed up many times. Its antigen is not known. This CDR3 spans 15 amino acids. Germline lookup yields CDR1 SGHVS and CDR2 FQNEAQ. Trimming took 3 bases from V and 5 from J, leaving 11 bases between them. The chain recombines TRBV7-8 with TRBJ1-6; perhaps TRBD1 as D (5 bases). The specimen was peripheral blood or thyroid tissue (not recorded which). This TCR was recovered from an adult man with Graves' hyperthyroidism. CDR3 coding DNA: TGTGCCAGCAGCTTTGGTTTGGGGGATAATTCACCCCTCCACTTT. It yields the protein CASSFGLGDNSPLHF.